The present TCR beta chain was sequenced within a study of blood T cell repertoires in COVID-19. About the research overall: Samples representing acute and convalescent COVID-19 were sourced from the United States, Italy and Spain. From T cells, B-cell-depleted T cells, or PBMCs came the material, which was cDNA or gDNA.

The Seattle site enrolled patients during active infection and followed them longitudinally. This clone has only a few counts. The CDR3 spans 11 residues. V was pared by 8 bases and J by 7 bases, with 9 bases between. The germline V gene encodes CDR1 MDHEN and CDR2 SYDVKM. Produced via immunoSEQ multiplex PCR; TCRdb's table is partial and in-frame only. This sample carries just over 150,000 clones, approximately 80% of them seen once, and the ten largest clones take 6.5% to 8.5%. Source material: peripheral blood. The TCR sequence derives from a woman between 35 and 50 years old with COVID-19, enrolled during active disease. This chain connects TRBV28 to TRBJ2-1, with D tentatively TRBD1 (5 bases). The CDR3 loop reads CASANRNEQFF. CDR3 sequence (DNA): TGTGCCAGCGCGAACAGGAATGAGCAGTTCTTC.